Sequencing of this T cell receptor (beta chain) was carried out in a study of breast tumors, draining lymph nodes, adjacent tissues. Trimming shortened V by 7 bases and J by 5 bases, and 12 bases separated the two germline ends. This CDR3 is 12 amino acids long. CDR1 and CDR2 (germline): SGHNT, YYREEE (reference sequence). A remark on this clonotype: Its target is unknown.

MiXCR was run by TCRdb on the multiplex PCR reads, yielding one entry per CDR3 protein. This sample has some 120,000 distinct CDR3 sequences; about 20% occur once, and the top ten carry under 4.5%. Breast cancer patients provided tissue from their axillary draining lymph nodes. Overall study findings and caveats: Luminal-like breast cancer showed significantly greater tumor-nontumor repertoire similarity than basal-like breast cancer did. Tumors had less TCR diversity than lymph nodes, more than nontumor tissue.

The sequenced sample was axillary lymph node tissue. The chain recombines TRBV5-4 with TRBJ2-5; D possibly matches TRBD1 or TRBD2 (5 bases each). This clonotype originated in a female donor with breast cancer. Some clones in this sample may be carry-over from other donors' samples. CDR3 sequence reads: CASQKGRETQYF. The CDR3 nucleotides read TGTGCCAGCCAGAAGGGACGGGAGACCCAGTACTTC.